The clone carrying this T cell receptor beta chain was observed once. In the study's own analysis: Reference gene primer amplification yielded estimated nucleated cell counts. Profiling relied on immunoSEQ multiplex PCR, and the TCRdb table lists in-frame clones only, not all of them. The D gene and trimming were derived from the DNA, and the V and J assignments and clone size from that table. Found here are approximately 240,000 clones, 70% to 90% of them singletons; the top ten hold approximately 12%. Trimming at V came to 2 bases and at J to 0 bases, leaving 3 bases not matched to a gene. The V gene's germline CDR1 is MNHEY and CDR2 SMNVEV (reference sequence). The CDR3 spans 15 residues. These data belong to a study of blood T cell repertoires in COVID-19.

The V call is TRBV27, the J call TRBJ2-7; 8 bases map to TRBD1. The origin of this receptor is a woman aged 18 to 35 who had recovered from COVID-19. Sequenced: peripheral blood. The chain's CDR3 is CASSLDRGHSYEQYF. CDR3 sequence (DNA): TGTGCCAGCAGTTTAGACAGGGGCCACTCCTACGAGCAGTACTTC.